Described below is a single T cell receptor beta chain sequence and its context. CD45RO-negative CD8 cells positively selected for CCR7 made up the naive population, which excluded terminally differentiated effector memory CD45RA+ cells. All participating donors were Caucasian adults from Nashville, Tennessee. The germline CDR1 and CDR2 sequences are SGHTS and YDEGEE. CDR3 length: 15 residues. V was clipped by 0 bases and J by 2 bases, with 8 bases between them. This entry is derived from a study of shared clonotypes between healthy human individuals. At the level of the study: Donors had three CD4 naive, three CD4 memory, two CD8 naive and one CD8 memory plate apiece.

Clones were read by immunoSEQ multiplex PCR, and TCRdb kept only the in-frame ones, dropping some. The sample lists hundreds of thousands of clones; approximately 96% were seen once. The sample taken for sequencing was naive CD8+ T cells sorted from blood. This clonotype was sampled from a woman aged 30 to 39 in good health. The chain is built from TRBV5-8 and TRBJ1-4; TRBD1 might be the D (5 bases). This chain's CDR3 is CASSLDGGTNEKLFF. CDR3 bases: TGTGCCAGCAGCTTGGATGGGGGGACTAATGAAAAACTGTTTTTT. Together with reference TRBV5-8 and TRBJ1-4, the CDR3 gives the full variable domain: EAGVTQSPTHLIKTRGQQATLRCSPISGHTSVYWYQQALGLGLQFLLWYDEGEERNRGNFPPRFSGRQFPNYSSELNVNALELEDSALYLCASSLDGGTNEKLFFGSGTQLSVL.